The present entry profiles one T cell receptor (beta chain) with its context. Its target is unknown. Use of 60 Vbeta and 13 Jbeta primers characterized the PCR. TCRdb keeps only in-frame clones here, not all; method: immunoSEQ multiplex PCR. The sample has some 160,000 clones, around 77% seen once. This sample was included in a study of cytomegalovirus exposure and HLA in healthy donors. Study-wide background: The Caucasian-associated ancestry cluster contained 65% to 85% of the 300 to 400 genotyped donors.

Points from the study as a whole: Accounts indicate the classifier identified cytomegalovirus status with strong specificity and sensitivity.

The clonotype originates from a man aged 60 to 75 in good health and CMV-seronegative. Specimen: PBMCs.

The CDR3 loop is CASNMMTGVLSEAFF. The CDR3, as DNA: TGTGCCAGCAACATGATGACAGGGGTGTTGAGTGAAGCTTTCTTT. The chain links TRBV5-6 to TRBJ1-1; TRBD1 aligns across 8 bases. This CDR3 has 15 amino acids. Per the germline V gene, CDR1 is SGHDT and CDR2 is YYEEEE. Trimming cost V 6 bases and J 7 bases; bases outside gene matches: 14.